The following is a T cell receptor (beta chain) sequence with its context. The source of the sample is a study of OX40 agonist ivuxolimab in advanced cancers. Generated by immunoSEQ multiplex PCR, the TCRdb table keeps only in-frame clones and is missing some. The repertoire holds about 100,000 clones, with 80% to 90% as singletons. V shed 3 bases and J shed 6 bases, with 12 bases lying between them. The CDR3 loop spans 13 amino acids. In germline, CDR1 is KGHSH, CDR2 LQKENI. The TCR comes from an adult with an advanced solid tumor such as melanoma, head and neck, liver or kidney cancer. This chain uses TRBV18 with TRBJ2-7, with D possibly called TRBD1 or TRBD2 (5 bases each). The input for sequencing was CD4+ or CD8+ T cells sorted from blood, taken in a trial of the OX40 agonist ivuxolimab. CDR3 region: CASSPNRDGEQYF. The DNA of the CDR3 is TGTGCCAGCTCACCTAACCGGGACGGCGAGCAGTACTTC.